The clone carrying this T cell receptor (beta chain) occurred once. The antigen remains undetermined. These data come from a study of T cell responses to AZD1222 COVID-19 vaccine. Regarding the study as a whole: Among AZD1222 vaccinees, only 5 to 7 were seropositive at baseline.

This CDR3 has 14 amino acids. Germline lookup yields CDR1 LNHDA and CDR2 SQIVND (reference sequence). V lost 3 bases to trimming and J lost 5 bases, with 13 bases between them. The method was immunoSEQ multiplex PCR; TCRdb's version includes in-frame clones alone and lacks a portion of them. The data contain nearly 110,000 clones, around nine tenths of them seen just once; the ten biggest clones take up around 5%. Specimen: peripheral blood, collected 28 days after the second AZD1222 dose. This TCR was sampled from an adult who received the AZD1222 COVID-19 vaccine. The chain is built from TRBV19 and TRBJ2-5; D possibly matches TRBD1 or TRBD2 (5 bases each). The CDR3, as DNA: TGTGCCAGTAGTATCGGGGCAGGGAAGGAGACCCAGTACTTC. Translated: CASSIGAGKETQYF.